This passage covers 17 T cell receptor beta chains from one sample sequenced in a study of blood T cell repertoires in COVID-19. Assay: immunoSEQ multiplex PCR; the TCRdb copy retains only in-frame clones and omits some. Among roughly 47,000 clones listed, 80% to 90% were seen once. Material: peripheral blood. The source is a man between 65 and 85 years old with active COVID-19.

This clone was observed once. The V call is TRBV5-1, the J call TRBJ1-3; no firm D call. This CDR3 spans 14 amino acids. V lost 0 bases, J lost 4 bases, and 8 bases lay in between. Germline V gene lookup returns CDR1 SGHRS and CDR2 YFSETQ. The CDR3 region is CASSLASGGNTIYF. Written as DNA, the CDR3 is TGCGCCAGCAGCTTGGCTTCGGGGGGAAACACCATATATTTT.

J is TRBJ2-3 and V is TRBV3-1 (or the pseudogene TRBV3-2), with D perhaps TRBD1 (6 bases). The germline V gene has CDR1 LGHDT and CDR2 YNNKEL (reference sequence). The CDR3 is made up of 15 amino acids. Trimming removed 5 bases from V and 0 bases from J, with 12 bases in between. This CDR3 is CASSGGQSSTDTQYF. CDR3 nucleotide sequence: TGTGCCAGCAGCGGAGGACAGAGTAGCACAGATACGCAGTATTTT.

This chain connects TRBV6-5 to TRBJ2-2, with TRBD2 identical over 13 bases. The J segment lost 3 bases and the V segment lost 11 bases, leaving 0 bases of the junction unmatched. CDR3 length: 13 residues. Germline loops: CDR1 MNHEY, CDR2 SVGAGI. CDR3 coding DNA: TGTGCCGGGACTAGCGGGGACACCGGGGAGCTGTTTTTT. Its translation: CAGTSGDTGELFF.

The genes are TRBV7-3 and TRBJ2-7; the match to TRBD2 covers 7 bases. Germline loops: CDR1 SGHTA, CDR2 FQGTGA. V lost 5 bases and J lost 2; bases outside the gene matches: 6. The CDR3 has 14 amino acids. The CDR3 loop is CASSLDAGAYEQYF. The CDR3 DNA reads TGTGCCAGCAGCCTTGATGCGGGGGCCTACGAGCAGTACTTC.

The chain has TRBV7-8 and TRBJ2-6; D is undetermined. The germline gives CDR1 SGHVS, CDR2 FQNEAQ. Trimming cost V 3 bases and J 0 bases, with 6 bases left between them. The CDR3 covers 15 residues. CDR3 loop: CASSLASSGANVLTF. The CDR3 region has the DNA TGTGCCAGCAGCTTGGCCTCCTCTGGGGCCAACGTCCTGACTTTC. Full variable domain (missing parts from reference TRBV7-8 and TRBJ2-6): GAGVSQSPRYKVAKRGQDVALRCDPISGHVSLFWYQQALGQGPEFLTYFQNEAQLDKSGLPSDRFFAERPEGSVSTLKIQRTQQEDSAVYLCASSLASSGANVLTFGAGSRLTVL.

This clone was observed a handful of times. The chain couples TRBV5-1 to TRBJ2-7; weak D call: TRBD1 (6 bases). V lost 9 bases, J lost 3 bases, and 13 bases lay in between. The germline V gene has CDR1 SGHRS and CDR2 YFSETQ. This CDR3 is built from 12 residues. DNA for the CDR3: TGCGCCAACCTGACAGGATGCTACGAGCAGTACTTC. This encodes CANLTGCYEQYF.

The gene calls are TRBV2 and TRBJ1-2; 10 bases fit TRBD1. Losses at the gene ends were 5 bases for V and 8 bases for J; bases not matched to a gene: 8. The CDR3 extends over 14 amino acids. The germline V gene has CDR1 SNHLY and CDR2 FYNNEI. CDR3 region: CASSPTGGFLGYTF. The CDR3 nucleotides read TGTGCCAGCAGTCCGACAGGGGGCTTTTTAGGCTACACCTTC.

V and J are TRBV28 and TRBJ2-7; 7 bases are shared with TRBD2. CDR1 MDHEN and CDR2 SYDVKM come from the germline V gene. The length of the CDR3 is 14 residues. The V gene end was trimmed by 4 bases and the J gene end by 5 bases; junction bases not matched to a gene: 8. CDR3 bases: TGTGCCAGCAGTTCGCCGGGACGGGGGGACGAGCAGTACTTC. This encodes CASSSPGRGDEQYF.

This clone has just one count. This chain uses TRBV4-1 with TRBJ2-3, with D possibly matching TRBD1 (6 bases). V was shortened by 5 bases and J by 5 bases, with 20 bases between the two germline ends. The CDR3 length is 16 residues. Germline loops: CDR1 MGHRA, CDR2 YSYEKL. CDR3 DNA: TGCGCCAGCAGCGAGGATACAGGGTTTGGGGAAGATACGCAGTATTTT. The encoded protein is CASSEDTGFGEDTQYF.

For the CDR3, the DNA is TGCGCCAGCAGCCAAGATCCAGGGAAAGGGTTTAATGAGCAGTTCTTC. It codes for CASSQDPGKGFNEQFF. The chain couples TRBV4-1 to TRBJ2-1; the D gene is possibly TRBD1 (5 bases). The V and J ends lost 0 bases and 7 bases respectively, with 16 bases between them. Per germline, CDR1 MGHRA and CDR2 YSYEKL. There are 16 residues in the CDR3.

This chain connects TRBV12-3 or TRBV12-4 to TRBJ2-7; D gene uncertain. The CDR3 runs 13 residues. V was clipped by 4 bases and J by 2 bases, with 9 bases between them. CDR3 loop: CASSSVSPYEQYF. The CDR3 DNA sequence: TGTGCCAGCAGTTCGGTTAGTCCCTACGAGCAGTACTTC.

The chain employs TRBV19 and TRBJ1-2, with 7 bases that match TRBD1. This CDR3 has 15 residues. Germline values: CDR1 LNHDA, CDR2 SQIVND (reference sequence). V shed 0 bases, J shed 8 bases, and the junction held 9 bases outside the gene matches. In DNA, the CDR3 is TGTGCCAGTAGTATAGATCTTACAGGGGATGGCGGCTACACCTTC. Translating it yields CASSIDLTGDGGYTF.

This sequence joins TRBV6-6 and TRBJ2-2; D uncertain. CDR3 size: 14 residues. Germline V lookup: CDR1 MNHNY, CDR2 SVGAGI (reference sequence). V dropped 2 bases and J dropped 5 bases, with 9 bases sitting between them. The CDR3 spells CASSYLGETGELFF. The CDR3, as DNA: TGTGCCAGCAGTTACCTTGGAGAGACCGGGGAGCTGTTTTTT.

This clone has just a few counts. The rearrangement uses TRBV5-1 and TRBJ1-3; D not resolved. In germline, CDR1 is SGHRS, CDR2 YFSETQ. This CDR3 contains 15 residues. V was shortened by 1 base and J by 4 bases, with 12 bases between the two germline ends. This chain's CDR3 is CASSLSSAAGNTIYF. The CDR3, as DNA: TGCGCCAGCAGCTTGTCGAGCGCGGCCGGAAACACCATATATTTT.

The gene calls are TRBV7-9 and TRBJ2-3; a weak D match, TRBD2 (6 bases). In germline, CDR1 is SEHNR, CDR2 FQNEAQ (reference sequence). This CDR3 region has 15 residues. The ends were cut back, 1 base at V and 2 bases at J, with 10 bases in the middle. CDR3 amino acids: CASSLVGGFTDTQYF. The CDR3 DNA reads as TGTGCCAGCAGCTTAGTCGGGGGATTCACAGATACGCAGTATTTT.

The chain joins TRBV7-8 to TRBJ2-7; 10 bases align to TRBD2. CDR1 SGHVS and CDR2 FQNEAQ come from the germline V gene. V gave up 5 bases and J gave up 1 base; unmatched junction bases: 11. This CDR3 is 17 amino acids long. This CDR3 reads CASSEDGTSGESYEQYF. In nucleotides, the CDR3 is TGTGCCAGCAGCGAAGACGGTACTAGCGGGGAATCCTACGAGCAGTACTTC. Variable domain in full (rest from reference TRBV7-8 and TRBJ2-7): GAGVSQSPRYKVAKRGQDVALRCDPISGHVSLFWYQQALGQGPEFLTYFQNEAQLDKSGLPSDRFFAERPEGSVSTLKIQRTQQEDSAVYLCASSEDGTSGESYEQYFGPGTRLTVT.

CDR3 DNA: TGTGCCAGCGCAGCGAACACGAACACTGAAGCTTTCTTT. Translated: CASAANTNTEAFF. The chain couples TRBV2 to TRBJ1-1; D is unresolved. Germline V CDR1 and CDR2: SNHLY, FYNNEI. The CDR3 runs to 13 residues. The germline V and J ends were trimmed by 8 bases and 1 base, with 11 bases remaining between them.